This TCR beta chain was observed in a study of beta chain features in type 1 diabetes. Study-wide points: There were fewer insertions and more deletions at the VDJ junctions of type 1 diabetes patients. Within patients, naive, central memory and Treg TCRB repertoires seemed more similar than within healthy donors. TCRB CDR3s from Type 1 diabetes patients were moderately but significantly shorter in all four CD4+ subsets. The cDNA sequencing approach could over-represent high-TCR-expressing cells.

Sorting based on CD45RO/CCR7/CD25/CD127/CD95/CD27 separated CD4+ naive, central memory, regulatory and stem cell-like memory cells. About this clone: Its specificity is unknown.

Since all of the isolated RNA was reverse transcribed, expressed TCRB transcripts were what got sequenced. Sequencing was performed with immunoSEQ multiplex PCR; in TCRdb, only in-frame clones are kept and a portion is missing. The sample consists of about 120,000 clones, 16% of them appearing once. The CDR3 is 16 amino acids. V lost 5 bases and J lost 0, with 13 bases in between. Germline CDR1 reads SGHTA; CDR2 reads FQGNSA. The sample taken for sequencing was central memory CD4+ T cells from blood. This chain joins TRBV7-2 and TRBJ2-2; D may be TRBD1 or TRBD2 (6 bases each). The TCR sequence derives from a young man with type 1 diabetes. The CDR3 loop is CASSPRGGANTGELFF. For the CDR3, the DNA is TGTGCCAGCAGCCCCAGGGGCGGGGCGAACACCGGGGAGCTGTTTTTT. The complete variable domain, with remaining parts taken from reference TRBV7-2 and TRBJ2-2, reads GAGVSQSPSNKVTEKGKDVELRCDPISGHTALYWYRQSLGQGLEFLIYFQGNSAPDKSGLPSDRFSAERTGGSVSTLTIQRTQQEDSAVYLCASSPRGGANTGELFFGEGSRLTVL.